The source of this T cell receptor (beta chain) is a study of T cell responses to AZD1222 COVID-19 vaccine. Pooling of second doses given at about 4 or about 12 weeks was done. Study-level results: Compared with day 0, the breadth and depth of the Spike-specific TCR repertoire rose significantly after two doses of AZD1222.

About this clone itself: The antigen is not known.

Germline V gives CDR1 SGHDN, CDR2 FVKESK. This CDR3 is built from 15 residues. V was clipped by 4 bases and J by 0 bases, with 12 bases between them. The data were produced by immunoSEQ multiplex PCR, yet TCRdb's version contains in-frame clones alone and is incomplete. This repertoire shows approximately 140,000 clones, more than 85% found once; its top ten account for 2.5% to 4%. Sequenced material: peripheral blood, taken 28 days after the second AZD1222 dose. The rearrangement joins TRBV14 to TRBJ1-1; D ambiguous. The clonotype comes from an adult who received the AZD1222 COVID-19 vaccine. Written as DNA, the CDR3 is TGTGCCAGCAGCCCACTACTCGTAATGAACACTGAAGCTTTCTTT. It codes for CASSPLLVMNTEAFF.